This T cell receptor beta chain stems from a study of blood T cell repertoires in COVID-19. The overall study: The United States, Italy and Spain were the sources of the acute and convalescent COVID-19 samples. In each case, the material was cDNA or gDNA derived from T cells, B-cell-depleted T cells, or PBMCs.

The germline V and J ends were trimmed by 6 bases and 7 bases, with 21 bases remaining between them. This CDR3 comprises 16 residues. Germline V lookup: CDR1 KGHDR, CDR2 SFDVKD. In the source study's methods: Estimation of nucleated cell counts relied on the amplification of reference gene primers. Clones were read by immunoSEQ multiplex PCR, and TCRdb kept only the in-frame ones, dropping some. V and J calls and clone size come straight from that table; D and trimming were deduced from the DNA. The sample carries 100,000 or so clones, around 92% recorded once. The specimen sequenced was peripheral blood. The receptor was derived from a man in his fifties or sixties with active COVID-19. This chain connects TRBV24-1 to TRBJ2-1; D may be TRBD1 (6 bases). CDR3 in amino acids: CATSQPGARTPNEQFF. The DNA of the CDR3 is TGTGCCACCAGTCAACCAGGGGCTCGGACTCCTAATGAGCAGTTCTTC.